This T cell receptor beta chain came from a study of T cell responses to AZD1222 COVID-19 vaccine. Background on the study: Second-dose recipients at about 4 or about 12 weeks were treated as one pooled group. Study-level results: Unmutated regions of variants are reportedly targeted by nearly half of spike-specific TCRs. Breadth and depth of Spike-specific TCRs rose after two AZD1222 doses. Among vaccine-associated CD4 TCRs, coverage spanned spike, with dominance at 160-218 and 743-854.

Sequencing used immunoSEQ multiplex PCR; TCRdb keeps in-frame clones, though not all of them. Of about 120,000 clones in the sample, about 90% were seen once. V shed 4 bases and J shed 8 bases, with 6 bases lying between them. The CDR3 consists of 11 residues. CDR1 is MNHEY and CDR2 is SVGAGI in the germline V gene. Remarks on this clone: The antigen is undetermined.

V usage is TRBV6-5 and J usage is TRBJ2-1; D unclear. The material was peripheral blood, obtained on day 0 of AZD1222 vaccination. The receptor's source is an adult in good health. The chain's CDR3 is CASSSQDEQFF. The CDR3 region has the DNA TGTGCCAGCAGTTCCCAGGATGAGCAGTTCTTC.